These 12 T cell receptor beta chains were sequenced from one sample in a study of shared clonotypes between healthy human individuals. Clones were read by immunoSEQ multiplex PCR, and TCRdb kept only the in-frame ones, dropping some. The sample has over 850,000 clones; about 84% are singletons. The sample taken for sequencing was memory CD4+ T cells from PBMCs. Subset defined: CD45RA-negative fraction. The receptors here all came from a man between 18 and 35 years old in good health. Some clones in this sample may be carry-over from other donors' samples.

The chain uses TRBV19 and TRBJ2-5; D might be TRBD2 (6 bases). The CDR3 has 16 amino acids. Between the trimmed V and J ends, which lost 3 bases and 4 bases, there was a span of 18 bases. Germline CDR1 LNHDA, CDR2 SQIVND (reference sequence). CDR3 nucleotide sequence: TGTGCCAGTAGTATCGTTGGGGGAGGAAGGAGAGAGACCCAGTACTTC. Translating it yields CASSIVGGGRRETQYF.

This sequence joins TRBV4-2 and TRBJ2-3; weak D call: TRBD2 (5 bases). This CDR3 region has 15 residues. CDR1 LGHNA and CDR2 YNFKEQ come from the germline V gene. V lost 4 bases to trimming and J lost 0 bases, with 11 bases between them. CDR3 protein: CASSRDSASTDTQYF. The CDR3 nucleotides are TGTGCCAGCAGCCGTGATAGCGCTAGCACAGATACGCAGTATTTT.

This clone was seen more than once but under ten times. The chain recombines TRBV29-1 with TRBJ2-5; no clear D gene. The J call is uncertain, as TRBJ2-7 better fits the DNA end. The germline V gene has CDR1 SQVTM and CDR2 ANQGSEA. The CDR3 runs 12 residues. This CDR3 is CSVGVGTYEQYF. The CDR3 bases are TGCAGCGTTGGGGTCGGTACCTACGAGCAGTACTTC.

This clone has only a few counts. The CDR3 DNA reads TGTGCCAGCAGCTACGGACTTTTCACCTCCGAGCAGTACTTC. Its translation is CASSYGLFTSEQYF. The rearrangement uses TRBV7-9 and TRBJ2-7, with D possibly TRBD2 on 5 matching bases. Germline CDR1 SEHNR, CDR2 FQNEAQ (reference sequence). V gave up 4 bases and J gave up 6 bases, with 16 bases separating them. The CDR3 is 14 residues long.

For this clone: This likely traces to a read error, being one base from a far larger clone. This CDR3 is also generated by other DNA sequences in the sample. The rearrangement joins TRBV2 to TRBJ2-5; maybe TRBD1 (6 bases). Per germline, CDR1 SNHLY and CDR2 FYNNEI. The CDR3 contains 14 residues. The CDR3, as DNA: TGCGCCAGCAGTGAACGGACAGTCCAAGAGACCCAGTACTTC. It codes for CASSERTVQETQYF.

The gene calls are TRBV4-2 and TRBJ1-2; the D gene is possibly TRBD1 (5 bases). The CDR3 runs 15 residues. V lost 0 bases to trimming and J lost 8 bases, with 16 bases between them. CDR1 LGHNA and CDR2 YNFKEQ come from the germline V gene. In nucleotides, the CDR3 is TGTGCCAGCAGCCAAGATGGGGGAGCCCGGTGGGGCTACACCTTC. Translating it yields CASSQDGGARWGYTF.

The rearrangement joins TRBV9 to TRBJ2-3; D is uncertain. Trimming took 0 bases from V and 8 from J, leaving 4 bases between them. The CDR3 sequence is 11 residues long. In germline, CDR1 is SGDLS, CDR2 YYNGEE. CDR3 sequence reads: CASSVESTQYF. The CDR3 nucleotides are TGTGCCAGCAGCGTAGAAAGTACGCAGTATTTT.

The chain links TRBV28 to TRBJ2-1; 7 positions match TRBD2. The germline V gene encodes CDR1 MDHEN and CDR2 SYDVKM. V was pared by 8 bases and J by 8 bases, with 6 bases of the junction left unmatched. This CDR3 has 12 residues. CDR3 DNA: TGTGCCAGCGGACTAGGAATGCATGAGCAGTTCTTC. Translating it yields CASGLGMHEQFF. Full variable domain (missing parts from reference TRBV28 and TRBJ2-1): DVKVTQSSRYLVKRTGEKVFLECVQDMDHENMFWYRQDPGLGLRLIYFSYDVKMKEKGDIPEGYSVSREKKERFSLILESASTNQTSMYLCASGLGMHEQFFGPGTRLTVL.

The genes are TRBV7-9 and TRBJ2-5; TRBD1 or TRBD2 may be the D gene (5 bases each). The CDR3 totals 14 residues. Trimming removed 5 bases from V and 4 bases from J, with 14 bases in between. CDR1 SEHNR and CDR2 FQNEAQ come from the germline V gene (reference sequence). The CDR3 sequence is CASSTSGTRETQYF. The CDR3 DNA follows: TGTGCCAGCAGCACCTCCGGGACCAGAGAGACCCAGTACTTC.

This clone turned up a few times. This rearrangement joins TRBV19 to TRBJ1-5; no clear D gene. Germline V gene lookup returns CDR1 LNHDA and CDR2 SQIVND (reference sequence). Trimming left V 3 bases short and J 4 bases short, with 10 bases between. The CDR3 contains 14 residues. The CDR3 loop is CASSMIGDNQPQHF. The DNA for the CDR3 is TGTGCCAGTAGTATGATCGGGGATAATCAGCCCCAGCATTTT.

This clone was counted a single time. This chain links TRBV30 with TRBJ2-5; 13 nucleotides match TRBD2. The assigned J gene may be wrong: the sequence end matches TRBJ2-7 better. Germline-derived CDR1 and CDR2 are GTSNPN and SVGIG (reference sequence). The CDR3 is 15 amino acids. CDR3 sequence (DNA): TGTGCCTGGAGTCAGGGACTAGCGGGAACCTACGAGCAGTACTTC. Translated: CAWSQGLAGTYEQYF.

The rearrangement joins TRBV5-6 to TRBJ1-2; 7 bases align to TRBD1. The germline V gene has CDR1 SGHDT and CDR2 YYEEEE. The CDR3 length is 17 residues. V shed 4 bases and J 1 base; nucleotides not matched to a gene: 13. CDR3 nucleotide sequence: TGTGCCAGCAGCAGAGGGGACAGCATAGGTCGTAACTATGGCTACACCTTC. Amino acid sequence: CASSRGDSIGRNYGYTF.